Each of the 27 T cell receptor beta chains below was sequenced from the same sample in a study of identical twins. TCRdb re-analysed the 5' RACE reads in MiXCR, keeping a single row per CDR3 protein. The data show about 530,000 distinct CDR3 sequences, around 15% seen once. These sequences were also reported in another study, on yellow fever vaccine responses in identical twins.

Sequencing was performed on CD4+ T cells sorted from blood. The receptors shown here come from a woman aged 18 to 35 in good health.

The V and J genes are TRBV5-4 and TRBJ2-5; 8 bases fit TRBD1. The CDR3 totals 13 residues. From germline, CDR1 is SGHNT and CDR2 YYREEE (reference sequence). Losses at the gene ends were 3 bases for V and 3 bases for J; bases not matched to a gene: 1. The chain's CDR3 is CASSWDRKETQYF. The CDR3 coding sequence is TGTGCCAGCAGCTGGGACAGGAAAGAGACCCAGTACTTC.

This clonotype was picked up a small number of times. V usage is TRBV7-8 and J usage is TRBJ2-5; D unresolved. The length of the CDR3 is 14 residues. Germline assignment: CDR1 SGHVS and CDR2 FQNEAQ. Trimming cost V 1 base and J 4 bases, with 10 bases left between them. CDR3 region: CASSLGLRAETQYF. The CDR3 DNA reads as TGTGCCAGCAGCTTAGGTCTCAGAGCAGAGACCCAGTACTTC.

The V call is TRBV10-3, the J call TRBJ1-1, with a possible D match to TRBD1 (6 bases). CDR3 length equals 13 residues. V lost 4 bases to trimming and J lost 1 base, with 7 bases between them. CDR1 is ENHRY, CDR2 SYGVKD, per germline. This chain's CDR3 is CAISGGGNTEAFF. The CDR3 DNA sequence: TGTGCCATCAGTGGAGGGGGGAACACTGAAGCTTTCTTT.

This clonotype turned up a few times. The rearrangement links TRBV20-1 to TRBJ1-6; unclear D gene. The CDR3 is made up of 13 amino acids. V shed 1 base and J shed 8 bases, with 9 bases lying between them. CDR1 is DFQATT, CDR2 SNEGSKA, per germline (reference sequence). The CDR3 region is CSARASVDSPLHF. The CDR3 nucleotides read TGCAGTGCTAGAGCGTCAGTAGATTCACCCCTCCACTTT.

The chain carries TRBV3-1 and TRBJ2-1, with D possibly TRBD2 on 5 matching bases. This CDR3 has 14 residues. Germline lookup yields CDR1 LGHDT and CDR2 YNNKEL (reference sequence). V lost 1 base and J 10 bases, leaving 14 bases between the germline ends. CDR3: CASSQVSSSIEQFF. CDR3 nucleotides: TGTGCCAGCAGCCAAGTCTCTAGCTCGATCGAGCAGTTCTTC.

This clonotype was seen only a few times. The chain combines TRBV20-1 with TRBJ2-1; D remains unclear. V lost 0 bases to trimming and J lost 2 bases, with 14 bases between them. Germline V gives CDR1 DFQATT, CDR2 SNEGSKA (reference sequence). The CDR3 loop spans 16 amino acids. The CDR3 region has the DNA TGCAGTGCTAGAGACCGCAGCTCCACCCCCTACAATGAGCAGTTCTTC. Protein: CSARDRSSTPYNEQFF.

This rearrangement joins TRBV5-1 to TRBJ1-2, with D possibly matching TRBD1 (6 bases). Germline lookup yields CDR1 SGHRS and CDR2 YFSETQ. Trimming took 4 bases from V and 3 from J, leaving 19 bases between them. This CDR3 has 16 residues. CDR3 residues: CASSTSGTSYHYGYTF. The DNA of the CDR3 is TGCGCCAGCAGCACCTCCGGGACATCATACCACTATGGCTACACCTTC.

The table lists this clonotype with a few counts. The chain has TRBV28 and TRBJ2-7; possibly TRBD2 for D (6 bases). In germline, CDR1 is MDHEN, CDR2 SYDVKM. The CDR3 spans 15 residues. V was pared by 5 bases and J by 4 bases, with 18 bases between. The CDR3 DNA is TGTGCCAGCAGTATGGGTTCGGGGGTACCTTACGAGCAGTACGTC. Translating gives CASSMGSGVPYEQYV.

Written as DNA, the CDR3 is TGTGCCAGCGGTGGACCTCTTGGGGGACATATCACCGGGGAGCTGTTTTTT. Protein product: CASGGPLGGHITGELFF. J is TRBJ2-2 and V is TRBV28; D may be TRBD1 (6 bases). Deletions cut 8 bases from V and 4 bases from J, with 23 bases between. Germline V gives CDR1 MDHEN, CDR2 SYDVKM. The CDR3 totals 17 residues.

V and J are TRBV10-1 and TRBJ2-3; the D gene is possibly TRBD2 (5 bases). The CDR3 sequence is 12 residues long. Looked up from germline, CDR1 is WNHNN and CDR2 is SYGVQD (reference sequence). The V gene lost 4 bases and the J gene lost 6 bases, with 8 bases spanning the gap. CDR3 protein: CASSARRDTQYF. In DNA form, the CDR3 reads TGCGCCAGCAGTGCTAGGAGGGATACGCAGTATTTT.

This clonotype was counted many times. V usage is TRBV5-6 and J usage is TRBJ1-1; 8 bases line up with TRBD1. This CDR3 region has 16 residues. Germline CDR1 and CDR2: SGHDT and YYEEEE. The V gene end was trimmed by 5 bases and the J gene end by 4 bases; junction bases not matched to a gene: 13. CDR3 coding DNA: TGTGCCAGCAGGAAGTACAATACAGGGGGTTCCACTGAAGCTTTCTTT. It specifies CASRKYNTGGSTEAFF.

The genes are TRBV10-3 and TRBJ2-5, with 10 bases fitting TRBD1. There are 14 residues in the CDR3. Germline loops: CDR1 ENHRY, CDR2 SYGVKD. Trimming removed 2 bases from V and 6 bases from J; junction bases left unmatched: 3. CDR3 coding DNA: TGTGCCATCAGTGAGCAGGGACAGGGGAAGACCCAGTACTTC. This sequence encodes CAISEQGQGKTQYF.

V is TRBV24-1 and J is TRBJ2-2; the D is unclear. The CDR3 is 13 residues long. Trimming removed 9 bases at V and 1 base at J, with 8 bases between. The germline gives CDR1 KGHDR, CDR2 SFDVKD. The CDR3 nucleotides read TGTGCCACCGGCAGCGAGAACACCGGGGAGCTGTTTTTT. Translating it yields CATGSENTGELFF.

This clonotype was detected many times. V gene TRBV11-2 combines with J gene TRBJ2-7, with 7 bases that match TRBD2. The CDR3 has 14 residues. Looked up from germline, CDR1 is SGHAT and CDR2 is FQNNGV. V dropped 3 bases and J dropped 2; count of bases not matched to a gene: 4. CDR3 region: CASSFSGRTYEQYF. The CDR3 DNA reads as TGTGCCAGCAGCTTTAGCGGGCGAACCTACGAGCAGTACTTC.

The V gene is TRBV5-6, the J gene TRBJ2-1; D is perhaps TRBD2 (7 bases). Trimming removed 4 bases at V and 1 base at J, with 18 bases between. Germline CDR1 reads SGHDT; CDR2 reads YYEEEE. The CDR3 loop spans 17 amino acids. CDR3 nucleotide sequence: TGTGCCAGCAGCAACCATCGGGGGGCAAAGTCCTACAATGAGCAGTTCTTC. Translating it yields CASSNHRGAKSYNEQFF.

This clonotype was seen a few times. The chain combines TRBV5-1 with TRBJ2-2, with D perhaps assigned TRBD1 or TRBD2 (6 bases each). Germline CDR1 reads SGHRS; CDR2 reads YFSETQ. CDR3 length: 17 residues. The germline V and J ends were trimmed by 6 bases and 0 bases, with 18 bases remaining between them. The CDR3 bases are TGCGCCAGCAAACAAGGAGGGGGGTCTACGAACACCGGGGAGCTGTTTTTT. Encoded protein: CASKQGGGSTNTGELFF.

The chain uses TRBV20-1 and TRBJ2-7; 10 bases agree with TRBD1. CDR1 and CDR2 from the germline V gene are DFQATT and SNEGSKA (reference sequence). With 5 bases clipped from V and 4 bases from J, the junction kept 5 bases outside the gene matches. The CDR3 loop spans 13 amino acids. CDR3 region: CSALDRGRYEQYF. The DNA of the CDR3 is TGCAGTGCTCTCGACAGGGGGCGATACGAGCAGTACTTC.

V usage is TRBV4-1 and J usage is TRBJ1-1, with a tentative D call TRBD1 (5 bases). There are 14 residues in the CDR3. V was clipped by 2 bases and J by 1 base, with 8 bases between them. Germline CDR1 is MGHRA and CDR2 is YSYEKL. The CDR3 sequence is CASSQTDRNTEAFF. In nucleotides, the CDR3 is TGCGCCAGCAGCCAAACTGACAGGAACACTGAAGCTTTCTTT.

This clonotype was observed a few times. V and J are TRBV6-1 and TRBJ1-1; no definite D call. The CDR3 covers 10 residues. The germline CDR1 and CDR2 sequences are MNHNS and SASEGT. Trimming cost V 7 bases and J 5 bases, with 5 bases left between them. This CDR3 reads CASMRTEAFF. The CDR3 nucleotides are TGTGCCAGCATGCGGACTGAAGCTTTCTTT.

The CDR3 loop reads CASSHSGRIEAFF. DNA for the CDR3: TGTGCCAGCAGCCACTCAGGGAGGATTGAAGCTTTCTTT. V gene TRBV5-6 combines with J gene TRBJ1-1, with TRBD1 as a possible D gene (5 bases). Germline CDR1 and CDR2: SGHDT and YYEEEE. V shed 4 bases and J shed 7 bases, with 14 bases lying between them. The CDR3 extends over 13 amino acids.

The DNA for the CDR3 is TGTGCCAGCAGCTTACAGTCGGGAGTCTACAATGAGCAGTTCTTC. It is translated as CASSLQSGVYNEQFF. The chain recombines TRBV7-9 with TRBJ2-1; D perhaps matches TRBD2 (6 bases). This CDR3 is built from 15 residues. Germline CDR1 and CDR2: SEHNR and FQNEAQ (reference sequence). V lost 2 bases, J lost 3 bases, and 11 bases lay in between. Together with reference TRBV7-9 and TRBJ2-1, the CDR3 gives the full variable domain: DTGVSQNPRHKITKRGQNVTFRCDPISEHNRLYWYRQTLGQGPEFLTYFQNEAQLEKSRLLSDRFSAERPKGSFSTLEIQRTEQGDSAMYLCASSLQSGVYNEQFFGPGTRLTVL.

This chain connects TRBV5-1 to TRBJ1-1; TRBD1 might be the D (5 bases). The V gene lost 1 base and the J gene lost 5 bases, with 18 bases spanning the gap. Germline-derived CDR1 and CDR2 are SGHRS and YFSETQ. This CDR3 is built from 16 residues. CDR3 DNA sequence: TGCGCCAGCAGCTTGATGTTTTCAGGGTCGGGGACTGAAGCTTTCTTT. It is translated as CASSLMFSGSGTEAFF.

This clonotype was seen more than once but under ten times. The V call is TRBV29-1, the J call TRBJ1-2, with TRBD1 matching 7 bases. This CDR3 spans 18 amino acids. CDR1 is SQVTM and CDR2 is ANQGSEA in the germline V gene. V shed 8 bases, J shed 6 bases, and the junction held 27 bases outside the gene matches. For the CDR3, the DNA is TGCAGCACCCTAGGGTACCGGGCCGGGAACAGGGGATTAAATGGCTACACCTTC. Its protein is CSTLGYRAGNRGLNGYTF.

This chain links TRBV27 with TRBJ2-7; 10 bases agree with TRBD1. The ends lost 7 bases at V and 5 bases at J; junction bases unmatched: 5. The CDR3 is 13 amino acids. Germline CDR1 MNHEY, CDR2 SMNVEV (reference sequence). CDR3 sequence (DNA): TGTGCCAGCATGGGGGACAGGGGAAACGAGCAGTACTTC. Encoded protein: CASMGDRGNEQYF.

This chain joins TRBV5-1 and TRBJ2-7; possibly TRBD1 or TRBD2 for D (5 bases each). V was pared by 4 bases and J by 2 bases, with 10 bases between. The CDR3 has 13 amino acids. Germline lookup yields CDR1 SGHRS and CDR2 YFSETQ. As DNA, the CDR3 is TGCGCCAGCAGCCGGGACGGCACCTACGAGCAGTACTTC. Protein: CASSRDGTYEQYF. Based on the CDR3 plus reference TRBV5-1 and TRBJ2-7, the full variable domain is KAGVTQTPRYLIKTRGQQVTLSCSPISGHRSVSWYQQTPGQGLQFLFEYFSETQRNKGNFPGRFSGRQFSNSRSEMNVSTLELGDSALYLCASSRDGTYEQYFGPGTRLTVT.

This clonotype was seen a handful of times. The CDR3 sequence: CASSPGQGWREFQKQTYNEQFF. The CDR3 DNA reads as TGTGCCAGCTCACCGGGACAGGGTTGGCGGGAGTTCCAAAAACAGACGTACAATGAGCAGTTCTTC. V is TRBV18 and J is TRBJ2-1, with 9 bases aligning to TRBD1. Germline V gene lookup returns CDR1 KGHSH and CDR2 LQKENI. V lost 3 bases, J lost 4 bases, and 25 bases stayed unmatched. The CDR3 sequence is 22 residues long.

The chain recombines TRBV6-1 with TRBJ1-1, with 8 bases that match TRBD1. The CDR3 is 16 amino acids. V lost 7 bases, J lost 0 bases, and 10 bases stayed unmatched. Germline CDR1 and CDR2: MNHNS and SASEGT. The CDR3 region has the DNA TGTGCCAGCAACATCGGACAGGGCCTACTGAACACTGAAGCTTTCTTT. Amino acids: CASNIGQGLLNTEAFF.